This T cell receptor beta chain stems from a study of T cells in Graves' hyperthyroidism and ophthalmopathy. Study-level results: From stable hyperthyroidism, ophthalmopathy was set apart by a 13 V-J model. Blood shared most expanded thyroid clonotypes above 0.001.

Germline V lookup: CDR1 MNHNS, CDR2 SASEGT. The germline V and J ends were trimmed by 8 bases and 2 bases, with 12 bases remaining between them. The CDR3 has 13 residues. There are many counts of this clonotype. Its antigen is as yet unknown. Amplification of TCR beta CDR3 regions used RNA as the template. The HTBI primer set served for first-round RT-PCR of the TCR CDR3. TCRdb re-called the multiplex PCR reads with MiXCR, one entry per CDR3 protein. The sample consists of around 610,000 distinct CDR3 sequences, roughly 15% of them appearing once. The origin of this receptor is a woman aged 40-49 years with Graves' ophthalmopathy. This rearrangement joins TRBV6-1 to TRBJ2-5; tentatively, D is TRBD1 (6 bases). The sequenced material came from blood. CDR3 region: CASRQEIQETQYF. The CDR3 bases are TGTGCCAGCCGACAGGAGATTCAAGAGACCCAGTACTTC.